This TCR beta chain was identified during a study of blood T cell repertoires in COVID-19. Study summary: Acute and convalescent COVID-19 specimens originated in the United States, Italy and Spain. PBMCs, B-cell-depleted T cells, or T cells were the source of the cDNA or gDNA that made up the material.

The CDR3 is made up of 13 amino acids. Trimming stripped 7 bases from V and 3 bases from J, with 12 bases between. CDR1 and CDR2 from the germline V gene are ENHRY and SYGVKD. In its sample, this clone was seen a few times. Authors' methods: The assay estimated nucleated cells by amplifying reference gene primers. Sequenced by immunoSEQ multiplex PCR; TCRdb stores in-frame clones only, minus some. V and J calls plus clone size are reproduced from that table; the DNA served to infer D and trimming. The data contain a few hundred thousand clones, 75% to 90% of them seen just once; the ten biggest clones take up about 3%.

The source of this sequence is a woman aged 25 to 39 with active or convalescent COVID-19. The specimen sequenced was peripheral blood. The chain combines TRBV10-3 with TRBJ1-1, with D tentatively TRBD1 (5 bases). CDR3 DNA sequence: TGTGCCATCAAGGGGCGCGGGGACACTGAAGCTTTCTTT. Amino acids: CAIKGRGDTEAFF.